Below are 31 T cell receptor beta chains sequenced from a single sample in a study of cytomegalovirus exposure and HLA in healthy donors. Assay used: immunoSEQ multiplex PCR; TCRdb lists only in-frame clones, some missing. The sample lists 250,000 to 400,000 clones, 88% occurring once. Sequencing was performed on PBMCs. These receptors originate from a young man in good health and CMV-seronegative.

The rearrangement uses TRBV6-5 and TRBJ2-3, with D possibly TRBD1 on 6 matching bases. The CDR3 runs 15 residues. Germline V lookup: CDR1 MNHEY, CDR2 SVGAGI. Trimming cost V 6 bases and J 6 bases, with 19 bases left between them. CDR3 nucleotide sequence: TGTGCCAGCAGGCGGCGCAGGGGCCCTGTGGATACGCAGTATTTT. It translates to CASRRRRGPVDTQYF.

The genes are TRBV5-1 and TRBJ1-2; 8 bases fit TRBD1. V trimming: 3 bases; J trimming: 4 bases; junction bases outside the gene matches: 17. Germline V lookup: CDR1 SGHRS, CDR2 YFSETQ. The CDR3 loop spans 18 amino acids. The DNA of the CDR3 is TGCGCCAGCAGCTCTGGCGGGGGTGGACAGGGAAGTACCTATGGCTACACCTTC. Protein: CASSSGGGGQGSTYGYTF.

This chain uses TRBV19 with TRBJ2-7, with 8 bases lining up with TRBD1. CDR3 length: 14 amino acids. The V and J ends lost 5 bases and 4 bases, in that order; junction bases with no gene match: 7. Germline values: CDR1 LNHDA, CDR2 SQIVND (reference sequence). The CDR3 spells CASSARTGWYEQYF. The CDR3 DNA is TGTGCCAGTAGTGCCCGGACAGGGTGGTACGAGCAGTACTTC.

The J gene is TRBJ2-7, the V gene TRBV19; 7 nucleotides agree with TRBD2. Germline loops: CDR1 LNHDA, CDR2 SQIVND (reference sequence). This CDR3 contains 14 residues. Unmatched junction bases numbered 8, after V lost 3 bases and J lost 6 bases. CDR3 DNA sequence: TGTGCCAGTAGTATGGTGGGAGGGACTCGCGAGCAGTACTTC. Residues: CASSMVGGTREQYF.

Note on this clone: One end of the junction fails to match germline, which may point to a read error. The gene calls are TRBV6-5 and TRBJ2-7, with D tentatively TRBD1 (5 bases). The CDR3 extends over 12 amino acids. Germline V gene sequence: CDR1 MNHEY, CDR2 SVGAGI. The CDR3 DNA reads TGTGCCAGCAGCCGTGGGCCCGGGCAGGGCGTCTTC. Protein: CASSRGPGQGVF.

This clone was counted only a few times. The chain uses TRBV19 and TRBJ2-2, with TRBD2 matching over 11 bases. V dropped 4 bases and J dropped 0; count of bases not matched to a gene: 1. The CDR3 runs 16 residues. Germline CDR1 reads LNHDA; CDR2 reads SQIVND (reference sequence). The CDR3 region is CASSTGLAANTGELFF. The CDR3 nucleotides read TGTGCCAGTAGTACGGGACTAGCGGCGAACACCGGGGAGCTGTTTTTT. Together with reference TRBV19 and TRBJ2-2, the CDR3 gives the full variable domain: DGGITQSPKYLFRKEGQNVTLSCEQNLNHDAMYWYRQDPGQGLRLIYYSQIVNDFQKGDIAEGYSVSREKKESFPLTVTSAQKNPTAFYLCASSTGLAANTGELFFGEGSRLTVL.

The chain couples TRBV5-1 to TRBJ1-2; the D gene is possibly TRBD1 (6 bases). Germline lookup yields CDR1 SGHRS and CDR2 YFSETQ. The CDR3 is 15 amino acids. V was clipped by 3 bases and J by 4 bases, with 16 bases between them. CDR3 sequence: CASSSDRGGAYGYTF. CDR3 DNA sequence: TGCGCCAGCAGCTCCGATAGGGGGGGTGCCTATGGCTACACCTTC.

V gene TRBV2 combines with J gene TRBJ1-3, with a weak D call TRBD1 (5 bases). CDR3 length: 12 amino acids. V was shortened by 8 bases and J by 4 bases, with 9 bases between the two germline ends. Germline-derived CDR1 and CDR2 are SNHLY and FYNNEI. The CDR3 DNA sequence: TGTGCCAGCGGAGGGGACGGAAACACCATATATTTT. This gives the protein CASGGDGNTIYF.

The chain recombines TRBV6-6 with TRBJ2-2; 8 positions agree with TRBD2. The CDR3 contains 15 residues. J gave up 4 bases and V 6 bases, and 7 bases lay outside the gene matches. From germline, CDR1 is MNHNY and CDR2 SVGAGI (reference sequence). The CDR3 DNA reads as TGTGCCAGCAGAGGATCGGGGGGGTCCACCGGGGAGCTGTTTTTT. Translated, it gives CASRGSGGSTGELFF.

This clone was seen once. V usage is TRBV30 and J usage is TRBJ1-2; perhaps TRBD1 as D (5 bases). V was pared by 4 bases and J by 3 bases, with 12 bases between. This CDR3 comprises 13 residues. Germline V lookup: CDR1 GTSNPN, CDR2 SVGIG (reference sequence). The CDR3 coding sequence is TGTGCCTGGACAGGGACTCAAGACTATGGCTACACCTTC. Translating it yields CAWTGTQDYGYTF.

The chain has TRBV5-6 and TRBJ1-4, with D maybe TRBD1 (6 bases). V was pared by 4 bases and J by 0 bases, with 10 bases between. The CDR3 consists of 15 residues. Germline V CDR1 and CDR2: SGHDT, YYEEEE. CDR3 nucleotides: TGTGCCAGCAGCGCTGGACAGACAACTAATGAAAAACTGTTTTTT. Amino acids: CASSAGQTTNEKLFF.

This clone was detected only a few times. V is TRBV27 and J is TRBJ1-1; 8 nucleotides match TRBD1. The CDR3 length is 13 residues. Germline CDR1 is MNHEY and CDR2 is SMNVEV (reference sequence). V dropped 6 bases and J dropped 5; count of bases not matched to a gene: 5. This chain's CDR3 is CASRSDRVTEAFF. The DNA for the CDR3 is TGTGCCAGCAGATCGGACAGGGTTACTGAAGCTTTCTTT.

The V call is TRBV6-1, the J call TRBJ2-3, with a possible D match to TRBD1 (7 bases). The CDR3 is made up of 14 amino acids. The germline V gene encodes CDR1 MNHNS and CDR2 SASEGT. Trimming took 6 bases from V and 3 from J, leaving 13 bases between them. The CDR3 DNA is TGTGCCAGCAGCCCACAGGGGACTACAGATACGCAGTATTTT. Protein product: CASSPQGTTDTQYF.

The chain employs TRBV7-9 and TRBJ1-4; D ambiguous. This CDR3 region has 14 residues. The V end lost 1 base, the J end lost 7 bases, and 10 bases lay between the germline ends. Germline V gene lookup returns CDR1 SEHNR and CDR2 FQNEAQ (reference sequence). CDR3 sequence: CASSLEGSGEKLFF. CDR3 nucleotides: TGTGCCAGCAGCTTAGAAGGAAGCGGTGAAAAACTGTTTTTT. The full variable domain, completed using reference TRBV7-9 and TRBJ1-4, is DTGVSQNPRHKITKRGQNVTFRCDPISEHNRLYWYRQTLGQGPEFLTYFQNEAQLEKSRLLSDRFSAERPKGSFSTLEIQRTEQGDSAMYLCASSLEGSGEKLFFGSGTQLSVL.

This clone showed up just a few times. The CDR3 sequence is CAWSVQGQPQHF. CDR3 sequence (DNA): TGTGCCTGGAGTGTACAGGGTCAGCCCCAGCATTTT. This chain connects TRBV30 to TRBJ1-5; the D gene is possibly TRBD1 (6 bases). V was cut by 0 bases and J by 6 bases, with 6 bases left in between. Per germline, CDR1 GTSNPN and CDR2 SVGIG (reference sequence). This CDR3 is built from 12 residues.

The V gene is TRBV2, the J gene TRBJ2-3; the match to TRBD2 covers 14 bases. Germline trimming cut 5 bases from V and 0 bases from J; bases unmatched to any gene: 7. This CDR3 contains 18 residues. Germline loops: CDR1 SNHLY, CDR2 FYNNEI. CDR3 protein: CASSPGLAGGGSTDTQYF. DNA of the CDR3: TGTGCCAGCAGTCCTGGACTAGCGGGGGGCGGGAGCACAGATACGCAGTATTTT. Full variable domain (outside the CDR3, taken from reference TRBV2 and TRBJ2-3): EPEVTQTPSHQVTQMGQEVILRCVPISNHLYFYWYRQILGQKVEFLVSFYNNEISEKSEIFDDQFSVERPDGSNFTLKIRSTKLEDSAMYFCASSPGLAGGGSTDTQYFGPGTRLTVL.

The CDR3: CASSFGGNPYNEQFF. The CDR3 DNA reads as TGCGCCAGCAGCTTCGGCGGGAACCCCTACAATGAGCAGTTCTTC. The chain combines TRBV5-1 with TRBJ2-1; tentative D call: TRBD2 (6 bases). The CDR3 length is 15 residues. The V gene's germline CDR1 is SGHRS and CDR2 YFSETQ. The V end lost 2 bases, the J end lost 2 bases, and 11 bases lay between the germline ends.

The chain joins TRBV29-1 to TRBJ2-1; D is undetermined. Germline CDR1 is SQVTM and CDR2 is ANQGSEA. Between the trimmed V and J ends, which lost 3 bases and 0 bases, there was a span of 12 bases. The CDR3 sequence is 15 residues long. CDR3: CSVDTRGTSYNEQFF. The CDR3 DNA is TGCAGCGTTGATACCCGCGGCACCTCCTACAATGAGCAGTTCTTC.

The chain employs TRBV7-2 and TRBJ2-5; 10 bases map to TRBD2. This CDR3 is 17 amino acids long. Germline V gene lookup returns CDR1 SGHTA and CDR2 FQGNSA. Losses at the gene ends were 6 bases for V and 2 bases for J; bases not matched to a gene: 12. The CDR3 here is CASRPAGGIPHQETQYF. CDR3 nucleotides: TGTGCCAGCAGGCCAGCGGGGGGGATACCCCATCAAGAGACCCAGTACTTC.

The chain has TRBV7-9 and TRBJ1-2, with D unresolved. Trimming stripped 5 bases from V and 0 bases from J, with 13 bases between. CDR1 and CDR2 (germline): SEHNR, FQNEAQ (reference sequence). This CDR3 is built from 15 residues. The CDR3 region is CASSRPLTTNYGYTF. CDR3 bases: TGTGCCAGCAGCCGTCCCCTGACAACTAACTATGGCTACACCTTC.

J is TRBJ2-2 and V is TRBV5-1; 9 nucleotides line up with TRBD1. The trim removed 3 bases at V and 5 bases at J, leaving 8 bases unmatched. The germline V gene has CDR1 SGHRS and CDR2 YFSETQ. The length of the CDR3 is 16 residues. CDR3 nucleotide sequence: TGCGCCAGCAGCTCCGGACAGGGGCAGGTTACCGGGGAGCTGTTTTTT. Translating it yields CASSSGQGQVTGELFF.

V usage is TRBV11-2 and J usage is TRBJ2-7, with 8 bases that match TRBD1. The CDR3 length is 16 residues. The germline gives CDR1 SGHAT, CDR2 FQNNGV. J gave up 2 bases and V 0 bases, and 6 bases lay outside the gene matches. CDR3: CASSLDWGTGTYEQYF. In DNA form, the CDR3 reads TGTGCCAGCAGCTTAGATTGGGGGACAGGTACCTACGAGCAGTACTTC.

The chain is built from TRBV10-3 and TRBJ2-7, with D unclear. CDR1 ENHRY and CDR2 SYGVKD come from the germline V gene. V was clipped by 3 bases and J by 0 bases, with 6 bases between them. The CDR3 has 13 residues. The CDR3 sequence: CAISDSTSYEQYF. As DNA, the CDR3 is TGTGCCATCAGTGACAGTACCTCCTACGAGCAGTACTTC.

The CDR3 reads CASSSGTGNLYGYTF. In DNA form, the CDR3 reads TGTGCCAGCAGCTCTGGGACAGGGAATCTCTATGGCTACACCTTC. V usage is TRBV7-9 and J usage is TRBJ1-2; the match to TRBD1 covers 9 bases. There are 15 residues in the CDR3. Trimming removed 4 bases from V and 4 bases from J; junction bases left unmatched: 7. Germline assignment: CDR1 SEHNR and CDR2 FQNEAQ (reference sequence).

This clone was picked up a small number of times. The chain uses TRBV7-2 and TRBJ2-1; tentative D call: TRBD1 (6 bases). In germline, CDR1 is SGHTA, CDR2 FQGNSA. V was trimmed by 5 bases and J by 0 bases, leaving 11 bases between them. The CDR3 extends over 15 amino acids. CDR3: CASSAKGGSYNEQFF. Written as DNA, the CDR3 is TGTGCCAGCAGCGCAAAAGGGGGCTCCTACAATGAGCAGTTCTTC.

CDR3: CASSLGAGSPYEQYF. CDR3 nucleotides: TGTGCCAGCAGCTTGGGGGCGGGCAGCCCCTACGAGCAGTACTTC. V and J are TRBV5-5 and TRBJ2-7; perhaps TRBD2 as D (5 bases). V was shortened by 0 bases and J by 2 bases, with 12 bases between the two germline ends. Germline values: CDR1 SGHKS, CDR2 YYEKEE (reference sequence). This CDR3 is 15 amino acids long.

J is TRBJ2-1 and V is TRBV2; 9 positions match TRBD1. Germline V gene lookup returns CDR1 SNHLY and CDR2 FYNNEI. The junction had 13 bases not matched to a gene; V was cut back by 7 bases and J by 6 bases. The CDR3 consists of 16 residues. CDR3 bases: TGTGCCAGCACCAACCCGGGACAGGGACTTGGCAATGAGCAGTTCTTC. It translates to CASTNPGQGLGNEQFF.

The chain has TRBV18 and TRBJ1-1; 9 positions agree with TRBD1. This CDR3 has 15 amino acids. In germline, CDR1 is KGHSH, CDR2 LQKENI. Trimming took 6 bases from V and 0 from J; bases not matched to a gene: 5. CDR3 region: CASSNGQGMNTEAFF. In DNA, the CDR3 is TGTGCCAGCTCGAATGGACAGGGGATGAACACTGAAGCTTTCTTT.

This clone was counted between two and nine times. The rearrangement uses TRBV7-9 and TRBJ1-5, with D hard to call. The CDR3 loop spans 12 amino acids. CDR1 and CDR2 (germline): SEHNR, FQNEAQ (reference sequence). Between the trimmed V and J ends, which lost 2 bases and 3 bases, there was a span of 2 bases. The CDR3 DNA sequence: TGTGCCAGCAGCTTACACAATCAGCCCCAGCATTTT. Translated: CASSLHNQPQHF.

The chain couples TRBV6-5 to TRBJ2-1; possible D gene TRBD2, 5 bases. CDR3 length: 14 amino acids. Germline-derived CDR1 and CDR2 are MNHEY and SVGAGI. The V end lost 6 bases, the J end lost 6 bases, and 15 bases lay between the germline ends. As DNA, the CDR3 is TGTGCCAGCAGCCTACGGCGAGGGTCCAATGAGCAGTTCTTC. Residues: CASSLRRGSNEQFF.

V and J are TRBV4-3 and TRBJ2-2; D is unclear. The V gene's germline CDR1 is LGHNA and CDR2 YSLEER. Trimming left V 0 bases short and J 4 bases short, with 15 bases between. The CDR3 runs to 17 residues. As DNA, the CDR3 is TGCGCCAGCAGCCAAGATCCGGCGGATTCGGGCACCGGGGAGCTGTTTTTT. It is translated as CASSQDPADSGTGELFF.